Listed here are 18 T cell receptor beta chains from one sample, sequenced in a study of T cells in Graves' hyperthyroidism and ophthalmopathy. RNA transcripts gave rise to amplified TCR beta CDR3 regions. RT-PCR in the first round (using the HTBI primer set) targeted the TCR CDR3. TCRdb re-called the multiplex PCR reads with MiXCR, one entry per CDR3 protein. This table has roughly 740,000 distinct CDR3 sequences, 15% to 20% appearing once. The sequenced sample was blood. The receptors derive from a man younger than 35 with Graves' hyperthyroidism.

This clonotype was picked up many times. The chain recombines TRBV7-3 with TRBJ2-1; 11 positions match TRBD2. With V trimmed by 4 bases and J by 0 bases, 8 bases remained unmatched. Germline V gene lookup returns CDR1 SGHTA and CDR2 FQGTGA. This CDR3 has 18 residues. CDR3 nucleotide sequence: TGTGCCAGCAGCTCTAGCGGGAGGAAATATAACTCCTACAATGAGCAGTTCTTC. Protein product: CASSSSGRKYNSYNEQFF.

Remarks on this clonotype: A single base separates this from a much larger clone, so it may be a read error. The chain carries TRBV28 and TRBJ1-6, with TRBD1 matching over 7 bases. The germline gives CDR1 MDHEN, CDR2 SYDVKM. This CDR3 is 15 amino acids long. In DNA, the CDR3 is TGTACCAGCAGTATTTCCGGGACAGCTAATTCACCCCTCCACTTT. Translated, it gives CTSSISGTANSPLHF.

The chain links TRBV3-1 to TRBJ1-1; possible D gene TRBD1, 6 bases. Between the trimmed V and J ends, which lost 0 bases and 9 bases, there was a span of 14 bases. The CDR3 consists of 14 residues. From germline, CDR1 is LGHDT and CDR2 YNNKEL (reference sequence). The CDR3 sequence: CASSQEAGRDKAFF. The CDR3 nucleotides are TGTGCCAGCAGCCAAGAAGCGGGCAGGGACAAAGCTTTCTTT.

V gene TRBV4-1 combines with J gene TRBJ2-2; D possibly corresponds to TRBD1 (5 bases). Germline CDR1 MGHRA, CDR2 YSYEKL. Trimming shortened V by 5 bases and J by 2 bases, and 15 bases separated the two germline ends. This CDR3 region has 16 residues. The CDR3 DNA sequence: TGCGCCAGCAGCTCCCCTGGGGCCGTCAACACCGGGGAGCTGTTTTTT. Encoded protein: CASSSPGAVNTGELFF.

This clonotype was seen many times. The rearrangement uses TRBV12-3 or TRBV12-4 and TRBJ1-2, with D unclear. The CDR3 length is 12 residues. Trimming pared 9 bases from V and 4 bases from J, leaving 12 bases between. CDR3 in amino acids: CASGRTAYGYTF. CDR3 sequence (DNA): TGTGCCAGTGGCCGGACGGCCTATGGCTACACCTTC.

This clonotype was counted only a few times. The CDR3 sequence: CASIEGLAGGGIQYF. The CDR3 bases are TGTGCCAGCATAGAGGGACTAGCGGGAGGAGGCATTCAGTACTTC. V is TRBV7-9 and J is TRBJ2-4; 15 nucleotides line up with TRBD2. With 7 bases clipped from V and 9 bases from J, the junction kept 7 bases outside the gene matches. Per germline, CDR1 SEHNR and CDR2 FQNEAQ (reference sequence). The CDR3 has 15 amino acids.

This clonotype was recorded many times. V usage is TRBV9 and J usage is TRBJ2-3, with TRBD2 matching over 12 bases. V shed 0 bases, J shed 5 bases, and the junction held 4 bases outside the gene matches. Germline CDR1 is SGDLS and CDR2 is YYNGEE. The length of the CDR3 is 16 residues. The CDR3 bases are TGTGCCAGCAGCGTAGCGGCTAGCGGGAGGGGAGATACGCAGTATTTT. As protein: CASSVAASGRGDTQYF.

The chain uses TRBV28 and TRBJ2-7, with TRBD1 matching over 8 bases. CDR3 length: 14 residues. The germline gives CDR1 MDHEN, CDR2 SYDVKM. V lost 6 bases to trimming and J lost 6 bases; unmatched junction nucleotides: 10. CDR3 bases: TGTGCCAGCAGGCTGACAGGGGCAACCTGCGAGCAGTACTTC. Translation gives CASRLTGATCEQYF. The full variable domain, its missing parts supplied by reference TRBV28 and TRBJ2-7, is DVKVTQSSRYLVKRTGEKVFLECVQDMDHENMFWYRQDPGLGLRLIYFSYDVKMKEKGDIPEGYSVSREKKERFSLILESASTNQTSMYLCASRLTGATCEQYFGPGTRLTVT.

This clonotype was observed a handful of times. The genes are TRBV7-9 and TRBJ2-2; 8 bases agree with TRBD1. Trimming at V came to 2 bases and at J to 0 bases, leaving 2 bases not matched to a gene. The CDR3 runs 16 residues. From germline, CDR1 is SEHNR and CDR2 FQNEAQ (reference sequence). DNA of the CDR3: TGTGCCAGCAGCTTATGGACAGGGACGAACACCGGGGAGCTGTTTTTT. Translation gives CASSLWTGTNTGELFF.

This clonotype was observed many times. The chain uses TRBV24-1 and TRBJ2-3; 9 bases align to TRBD1. This CDR3 spans 15 amino acids. Trimming removed 7 bases from V and 6 bases from J; junction bases left unmatched: 10. Germline CDR1 is KGHDR and CDR2 is SFDVKD. The CDR3 DNA sequence: TGTGCCACCAGCCGCCCGGGACAGGGTGGGGATACGCAGTATTTT. Amino acid sequence: CATSRPGQGGDTQYF.

This clonotype came up once. The chain carries TRBV30 and TRBJ1-3, with 7 bases lining up with TRBD1. Germline CDR1 is GTSNPN and CDR2 is SVGIG (reference sequence). Trimming at V came to 5 bases and at J to 3 bases, leaving 10 bases not matched to a gene. This CDR3 contains 15 residues. The DNA for the CDR3 is TGTGCCTGGTCACACAGGGGTTCCTTTGGAAACACCATATATTTT. Encoded protein: CAWSHRGSFGNTIYF. Drawing the rest from reference TRBV30 and TRBJ1-3, the complete variable domain is SQTIHQWPATLVQPVGSPLSLECTVEGTSNPNLYWYRQAAGRGLQLLFYSVGIGQISSEVPQNLSASRPQDRQFILSSKKLLLSDSGFYLCAWSHRGSFGNTIYFGEGSWLTVV.

The sample holds many counts of this clonotype. The rearrangement links TRBV28 to TRBJ1-1; D possibly corresponds to TRBD1 (5 bases). Germline CDR1 is MDHEN and CDR2 is SYDVKM. The CDR3 consists of 15 residues. V gave up 1 base and J gave up 6 bases, with 15 bases separating them. The CDR3 coding sequence is TGTGCCAGCAGTTTATTTAGGGGAGGGCTCGCTGAAGCTTTCTTT. It is translated as CASSLFRGGLAEAFF.

In its sample, this clonotype was seen many times. This sequence joins TRBV2 and TRBJ1-2, with TRBD1 identical over 9 bases. With V trimmed by 8 bases and J by 4 bases, 5 bases remained unmatched. The CDR3 is made up of 13 amino acids. CDR1 is SNHLY, CDR2 FYNNEI, per germline. CDR3 in amino acids: CASVGQGTYGYTF. The CDR3 nucleotides read TGTGCCAGCGTTGGACAGGGGACCTATGGCTACACCTTC.

Notes on this clonotype: A much larger clone lies one base from this, so it may be a read error. The CDR3 loop reads CASTRGVETQYF. CDR3 DNA sequence: TGTGCCAGCACCCGGGGGGTTGAGACCCAGTACTTC. This sequence joins TRBV2 and TRBJ2-5, with 7 bases that match TRBD2. Germline V gene lookup returns CDR1 SNHLY and CDR2 FYNNEI. The ends lost 7 bases at V and 5 bases at J; junction bases unmatched: 4. This CDR3 comprises 12 residues.

The CDR3 region has the DNA TGTGCCAGCAGCTCATCTAGCGTCCTGTCCTACGAGCAGTACTTC. Amino acid sequence: CASSSSSVLSYEQYF. The rearrangement uses TRBV11-3 and TRBJ2-7, with D perhaps matching TRBD2 (6 bases). The CDR3 covers 15 residues. Germline CDR1 and CDR2: SGHNT and YENEEA. Trimming removed 4 bases from V and 1 base from J, with 14 bases in between. Combining the CDR3 with reference TRBV11-3 and TRBJ2-7 gives the whole variable domain EAGVVQSPRYKIIEKKQPVAFWCNPISGHNTLYWYLQNLGQGPELLIRYENEEAVDDSQLPKDRFSAERLKGVDSTLKIQPAELGDSAVYLCASSSSSVLSYEQYFGPGTRLTVT.

In this sample, this clonotype turned up once. The chain couples TRBV29-1 to TRBJ2-2; D call uncertain. The CDR3 sequence is 11 residues long. The germline V and J ends were trimmed by 3 bases and 7 bases, with 6 bases remaining between them. CDR1 SQVTM and CDR2 ANQGSEA come from the germline V gene. The CDR3 protein is CSVESYGELFF. The CDR3, as DNA: TGCAGCGTTGAGTCCTACGGGGAGCTGTTTTTT.

This clonotype was picked up many times. The chain carries TRBV27 and TRBJ2-7, with D maybe TRBD2 (7 bases). The CDR3 consists of 15 residues. CDR1 and CDR2 from the germline V gene are MNHEY and SMNVEV (reference sequence). Deletions cut 2 bases from V and 3 bases from J, with 14 bases between. The CDR3 reads CASSLGGGLVYEQYF. CDR3 sequence (DNA): TGTGCCAGCAGTTTAGGGGGGGGCCTAGTCTACGAGCAGTACTTC.

As regards this clonotype: A much larger clone sits a single nucleotide away, making a read error possible. The chain recombines TRBV18 with TRBJ1-5; D uncertain. V lost 3 bases, J lost 3 bases, and 6 bases lay in between. The germline V gene has CDR1 KGHSH and CDR2 LQKENI. This CDR3 spans 13 amino acids. CDR3 region: CASSPRDNQPQHF. Written as DNA, the CDR3 is TGTGCCAGCTCACCTCGGGACAATCAGCCCCAGCATTTT.